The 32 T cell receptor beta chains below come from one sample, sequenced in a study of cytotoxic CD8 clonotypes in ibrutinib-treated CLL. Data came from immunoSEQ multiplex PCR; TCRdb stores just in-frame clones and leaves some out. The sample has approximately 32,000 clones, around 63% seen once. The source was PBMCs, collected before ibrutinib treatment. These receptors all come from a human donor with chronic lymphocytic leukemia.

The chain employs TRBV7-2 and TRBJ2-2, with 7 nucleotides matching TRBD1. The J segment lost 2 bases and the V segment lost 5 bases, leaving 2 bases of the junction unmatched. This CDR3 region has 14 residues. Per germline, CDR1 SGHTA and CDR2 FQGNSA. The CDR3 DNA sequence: TGTGCCAGCAGCCGGGACAGAAACACCGGGGAGCTGTTTTTT. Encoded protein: CASSRDRNTGELFF.

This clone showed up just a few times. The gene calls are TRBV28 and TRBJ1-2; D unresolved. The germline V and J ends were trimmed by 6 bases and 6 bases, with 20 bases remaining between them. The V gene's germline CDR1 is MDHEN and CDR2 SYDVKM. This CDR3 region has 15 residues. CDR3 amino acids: CASRGWGRDDHGYTF. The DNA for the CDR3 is TGTGCCAGCAGAGGTTGGGGTAGGGATGATCATGGCTACACCTTC.

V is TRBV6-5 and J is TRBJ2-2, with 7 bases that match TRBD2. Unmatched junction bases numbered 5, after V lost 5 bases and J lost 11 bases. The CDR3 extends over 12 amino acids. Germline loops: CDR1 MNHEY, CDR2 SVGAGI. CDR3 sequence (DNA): TGTGCCAGCAGTCACCGGGACTATGAGCTGTTTTTT. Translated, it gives CASSHRDYELFF.

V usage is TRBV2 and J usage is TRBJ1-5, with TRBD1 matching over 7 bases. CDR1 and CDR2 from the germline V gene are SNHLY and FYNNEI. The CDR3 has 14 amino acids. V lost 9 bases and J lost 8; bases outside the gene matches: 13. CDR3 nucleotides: TGTGCCAGTTCCGCCGACAGGGTTACGGAGCCCCAGCATTTT. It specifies CASSADRVTEPQHF.

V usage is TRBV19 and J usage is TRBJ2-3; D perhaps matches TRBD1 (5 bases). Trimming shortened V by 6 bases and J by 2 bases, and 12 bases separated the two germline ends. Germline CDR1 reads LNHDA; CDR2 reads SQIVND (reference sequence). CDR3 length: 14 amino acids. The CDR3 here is CASSGQGPTDTQYF. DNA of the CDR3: TGTGCCAGTAGCGGCCAGGGCCCCACAGATACGCAGTATTTT.

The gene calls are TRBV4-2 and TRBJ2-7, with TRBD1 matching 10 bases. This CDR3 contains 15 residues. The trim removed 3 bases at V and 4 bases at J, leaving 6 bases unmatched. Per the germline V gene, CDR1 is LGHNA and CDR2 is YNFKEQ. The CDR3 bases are TGTGCCAGCAGCCACGCGACAGGGGGCTTATACGAGCAGTACTTC. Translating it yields CASSHATGGLYEQYF.

CDR3 nucleotide sequence: TGTGCCAGCAACGTACCTGGAAGCTACGAGCAGTACTTC. Amino acid sequence: CASNVPGSYEQYF. This chain uses TRBV12-1 with TRBJ2-7. TRBV12-1 constitutes a pseudogene. There are 13 residues in the CDR3.

CDR3 amino acids: CASSSPGDLGTYEQYF. CDR3 DNA sequence: TGTGCCAGCAGCTCCCCGGGAGACCTGGGGACCTACGAGCAGTACTTC. The V call is TRBV7-6, the J call TRBJ2-7, with D maybe TRBD2 (6 bases). The CDR3 is 16 amino acids. V shed 4 bases and J shed 2 bases, with 18 bases lying between them. CDR1 is SGHVS and CDR2 is FNYEAQ in the germline V gene.

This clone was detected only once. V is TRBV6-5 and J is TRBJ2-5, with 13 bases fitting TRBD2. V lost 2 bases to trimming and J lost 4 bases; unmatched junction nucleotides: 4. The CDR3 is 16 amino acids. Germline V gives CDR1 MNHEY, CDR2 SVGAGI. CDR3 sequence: CASSYTSGGAGETQYF. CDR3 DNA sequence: TGTGCCAGCAGTTACACTAGCGGGGGGGCTGGAGAGACCCAGTACTTC.

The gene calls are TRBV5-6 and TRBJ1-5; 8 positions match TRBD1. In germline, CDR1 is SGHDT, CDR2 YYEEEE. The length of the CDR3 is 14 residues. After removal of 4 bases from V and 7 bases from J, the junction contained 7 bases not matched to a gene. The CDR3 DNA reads TGTGCCAGCAGCCCTCTACAGGGGGAACAGCCCCAGCATTTT. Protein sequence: CASSPLQGEQPQHF.

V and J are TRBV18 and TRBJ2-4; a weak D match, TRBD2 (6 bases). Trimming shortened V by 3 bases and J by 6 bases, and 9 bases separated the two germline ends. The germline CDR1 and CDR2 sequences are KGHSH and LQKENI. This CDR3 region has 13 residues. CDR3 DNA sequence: TGTGCCAGCTCACCGGCCGGGGGAAACATTCAGTACTTC. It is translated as CASSPAGGNIQYF.

The CDR3 nucleotides read TGTGCCAGCAGCTTAATGGGGGCGGCCAGTGGCTACACCTTC. Residues: CASSLMGAASGYTF. The chain is built from TRBV6-1 and TRBJ1-2, with a possible D match to TRBD1 (6 bases). CDR3 size: 14 residues. With 6 bases removed from V and 7 bases from J, the gap between germline ends came to 18 bases. The germline V gene has CDR1 MNHNS and CDR2 SASEGT.

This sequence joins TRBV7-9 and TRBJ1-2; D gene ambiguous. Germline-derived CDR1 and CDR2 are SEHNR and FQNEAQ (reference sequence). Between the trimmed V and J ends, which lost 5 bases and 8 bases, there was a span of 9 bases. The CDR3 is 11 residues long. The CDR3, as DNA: TGTGCCAGCAGCAAGGGTCGAGGCTACACCTTC. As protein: CASSKGRGYTF.

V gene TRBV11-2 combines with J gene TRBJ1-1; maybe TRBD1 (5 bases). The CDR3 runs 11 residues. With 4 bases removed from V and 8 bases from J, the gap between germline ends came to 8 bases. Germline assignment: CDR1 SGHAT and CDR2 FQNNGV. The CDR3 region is CASSSTDEAFF. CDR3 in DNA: TGTGCCAGCAGCTCGACAGACGAAGCTTTCTTT. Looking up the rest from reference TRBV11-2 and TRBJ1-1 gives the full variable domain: EAGVAQSPRYKIIEKRQSVAFWCNPISGHATLYWYQQILGQGPKLLIQFQNNGVVDDSQLPKDRFSAERLKGVDSTLKIQPAKLEDSAVYLCASSSTDEAFFGQGTRLTVV.

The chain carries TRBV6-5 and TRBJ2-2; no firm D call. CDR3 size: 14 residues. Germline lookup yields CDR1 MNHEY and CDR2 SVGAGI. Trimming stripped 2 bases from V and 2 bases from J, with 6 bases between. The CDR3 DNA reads TGTGCCAGCAGTTACAGTCATAACACCGGGGAGCTGTTTTTT. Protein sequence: CASSYSHNTGELFF.

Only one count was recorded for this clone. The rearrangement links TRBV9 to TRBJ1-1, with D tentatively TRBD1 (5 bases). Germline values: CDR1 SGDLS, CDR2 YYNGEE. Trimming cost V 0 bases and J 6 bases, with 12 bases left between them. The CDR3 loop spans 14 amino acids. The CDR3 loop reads CASSVAWGKSEAFF. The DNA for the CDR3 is TGTGCCAGCAGCGTAGCATGGGGGAAATCTGAAGCTTTCTTT.

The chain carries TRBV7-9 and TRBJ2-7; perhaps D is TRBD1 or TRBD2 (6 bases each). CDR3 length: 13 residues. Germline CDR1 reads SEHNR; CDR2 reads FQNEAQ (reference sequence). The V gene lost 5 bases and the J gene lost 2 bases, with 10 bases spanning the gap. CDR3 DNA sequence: TGTGCCAGCAGCCCCGGGGGCGCCTACGAGCAGTACTTC. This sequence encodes CASSPGGAYEQYF.

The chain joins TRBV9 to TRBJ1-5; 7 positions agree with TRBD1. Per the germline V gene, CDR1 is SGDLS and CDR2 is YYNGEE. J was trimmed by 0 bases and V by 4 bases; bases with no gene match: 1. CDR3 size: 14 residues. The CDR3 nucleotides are TGTGCCAGCAGCACAGGGGATAGCAATCAGCCCCAGCATTTT. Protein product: CASSTGDSNQPQHF.

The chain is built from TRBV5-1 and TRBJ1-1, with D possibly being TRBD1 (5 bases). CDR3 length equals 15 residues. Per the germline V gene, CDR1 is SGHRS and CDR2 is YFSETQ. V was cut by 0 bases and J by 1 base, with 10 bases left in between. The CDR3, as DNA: TGCGCCAGCAGCTTGGTCGCGACAGCGAACACTGAAGCTTTCTTT. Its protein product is CASSLVATANTEAFF.

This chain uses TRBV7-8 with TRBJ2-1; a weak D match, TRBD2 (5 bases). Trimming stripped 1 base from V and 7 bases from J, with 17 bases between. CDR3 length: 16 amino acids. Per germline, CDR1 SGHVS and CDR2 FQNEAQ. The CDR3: CASSLGTALFGNEQFF. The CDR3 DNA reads TGTGCCAGCAGCTTAGGGACTGCCCTCTTCGGGAATGAGCAGTTCTTC.

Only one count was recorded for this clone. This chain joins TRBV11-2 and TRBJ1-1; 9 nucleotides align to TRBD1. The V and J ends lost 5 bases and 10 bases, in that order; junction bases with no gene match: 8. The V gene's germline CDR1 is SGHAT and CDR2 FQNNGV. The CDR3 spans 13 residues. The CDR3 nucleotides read TGTGCCAGCAGCCCCGGGACAGGGTTTATAGCTTTCTTT. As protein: CASSPGTGFIAFF.

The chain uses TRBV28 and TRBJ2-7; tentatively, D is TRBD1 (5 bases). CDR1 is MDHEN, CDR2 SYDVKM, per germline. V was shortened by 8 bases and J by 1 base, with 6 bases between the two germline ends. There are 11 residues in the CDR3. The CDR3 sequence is CASGASYEQYF. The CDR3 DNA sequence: TGTGCCAGCGGGGCTTCCTACGAGCAGTACTTC.

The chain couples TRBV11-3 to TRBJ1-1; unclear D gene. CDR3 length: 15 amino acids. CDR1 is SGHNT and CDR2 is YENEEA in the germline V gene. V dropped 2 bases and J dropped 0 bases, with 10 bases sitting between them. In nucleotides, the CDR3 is TGTGCCAGCAGCTTATTGGGATCCATGAACACTGAAGCTTTCTTT. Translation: CASSLLGSMNTEAFF.

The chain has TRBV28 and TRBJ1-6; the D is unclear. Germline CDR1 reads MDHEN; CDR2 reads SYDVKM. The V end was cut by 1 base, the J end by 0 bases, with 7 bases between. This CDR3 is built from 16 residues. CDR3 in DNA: TGTGCCAGCAGTTTATTACAGAGCTCCTATAATTCACCCCTCCACTTT. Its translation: CASSLLQSSYNSPLHF.

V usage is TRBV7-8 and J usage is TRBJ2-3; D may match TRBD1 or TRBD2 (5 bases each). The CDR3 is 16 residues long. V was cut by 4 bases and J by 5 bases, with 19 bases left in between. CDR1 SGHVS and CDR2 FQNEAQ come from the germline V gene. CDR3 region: CASSSVVPGREDTQYF. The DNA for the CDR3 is TGTGCCAGCAGCTCCGTAGTCCCGGGACGGGAAGATACGCAGTATTTT.

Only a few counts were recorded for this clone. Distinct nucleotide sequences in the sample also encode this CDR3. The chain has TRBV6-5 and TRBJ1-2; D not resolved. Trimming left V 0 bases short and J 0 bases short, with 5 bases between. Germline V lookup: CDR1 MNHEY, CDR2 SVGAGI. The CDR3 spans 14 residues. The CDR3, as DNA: TGTGCCAGCAGTTACTCTTCGGCTAACTATGGCTACACCTTC. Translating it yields CASSYSSANYGYTF.

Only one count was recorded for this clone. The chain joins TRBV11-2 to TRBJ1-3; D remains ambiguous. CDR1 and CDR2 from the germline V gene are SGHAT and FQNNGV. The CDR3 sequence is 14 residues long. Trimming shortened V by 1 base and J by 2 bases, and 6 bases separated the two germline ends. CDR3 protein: CASSLGSTGNTIYF. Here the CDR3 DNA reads TGTGCCAGCAGCTTAGGCTCAACTGGAAACACCATATATTTT.

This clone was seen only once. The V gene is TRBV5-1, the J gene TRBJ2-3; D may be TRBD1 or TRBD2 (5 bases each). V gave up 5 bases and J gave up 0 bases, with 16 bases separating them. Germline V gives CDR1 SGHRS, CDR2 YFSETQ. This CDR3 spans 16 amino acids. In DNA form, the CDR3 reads TGCGCCAGCAGGTCGGATCCGGGACCTAGCACAGATACGCAGTATTTT. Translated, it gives CASRSDPGPSTDTQYF.

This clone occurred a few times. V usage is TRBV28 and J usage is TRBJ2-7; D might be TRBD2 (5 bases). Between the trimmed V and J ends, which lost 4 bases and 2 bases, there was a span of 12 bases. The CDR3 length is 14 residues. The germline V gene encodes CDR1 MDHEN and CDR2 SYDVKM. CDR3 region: CASSSPGKPYEQYF. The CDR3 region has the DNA TGTGCCAGCAGTTCGCCGGGAAAACCCTACGAGCAGTACTTC.

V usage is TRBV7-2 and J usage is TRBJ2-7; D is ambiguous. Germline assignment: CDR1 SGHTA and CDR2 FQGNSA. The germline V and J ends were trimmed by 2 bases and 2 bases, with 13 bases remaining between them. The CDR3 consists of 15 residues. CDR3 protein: CASSLKTDSAYEQYF. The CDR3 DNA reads TGTGCCAGCAGCTTAAAGACCGACTCAGCCTACGAGCAGTACTTC.

Here the CDR3 reads CASRLIGQGRNQPQHF. The CDR3 nucleotides are TGTGCCAGCAGACTCATTGGACAGGGCCGCAATCAGCCCCAGCATTTT. The gene calls are TRBV28 and TRBJ1-5, with 8 bases lining up with TRBD1. The CDR3 length is 16 residues. Germline loops: CDR1 MDHEN, CDR2 SYDVKM. J lost 2 bases, V lost 6 bases, and 9 bases had no gene match.

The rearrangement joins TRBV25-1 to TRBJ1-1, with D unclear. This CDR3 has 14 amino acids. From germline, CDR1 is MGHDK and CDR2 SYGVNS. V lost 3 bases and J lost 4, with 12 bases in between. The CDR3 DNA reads TGTGCCAGCAGTGATCGTGGAGGGCCCACTGAAGCTTTCTTT. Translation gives CASSDRGGPTEAFF.